This TCR beta chain was sequenced in a study of T cell responses to AZD1222 COVID-19 vaccine. Regarding this clone: Its antigen is undetermined.

Study-level results: Spike-specific TCR breadth and depth grew following two AZD1222 doses. Among the donors, most were white British and more were female, and clonal diversity was possibly underestimated.

The method was immunoSEQ multiplex PCR; TCRdb's version includes in-frame clones alone and lacks a portion of them. The sample carries approximately 150,000 clones, around 90% recorded once. This clonotype was sampled from an adult who received the AZD1222 COVID-19 vaccine. The sequencing here drew on peripheral blood, taken 28 days after the second AZD1222 dose.

The CDR3 loop is CASSLNHPDYGYTF. The CDR3 DNA reads as TGCGCCAGCAGCTTGAATCATCCAGACTATGGCTACACCTTC. This chain joins TRBV5-1 and TRBJ1-2; D unclear. This CDR3 spans 14 amino acids. CDR1 is SGHRS, CDR2 YFSETQ, per germline. Between the trimmed V and J ends, which lost 1 base and 3 bases, there was a span of 10 bases.